This T cell receptor (beta chain) is drawn from a study of CD8 T cells in ankylosing spondylitis. Findings and caveats of the study: Characteristic of ankylosing spondylitis blood, it appeared, was a TCR beta motif comprising about eight highly homologous variants.

Quantitative barcoded 5'-RACE was used to prepare TCR beta libraries. Each CDR3 protein gets one entry after TCRdb re-called the 5' RACE reads with MiXCR. The sample consists of under 150,000 distinct CDR3 sequences, more than 9.5% of them appearing once. This clonotype was detected ten times or more. The antigen is unknown. Trimming took off 2 bases at V and 5 bases at J, with 12 bases between the two ends. In germline, CDR1 is MNHEY, CDR2 SVGAGI. The CDR3 extends over 14 amino acids. J is TRBJ1-1 and V is TRBV6-5; D may be TRBD1 (6 bases). Sequencing used blood, either unsorted or a sorted T cell fraction (not recorded which). This TCR derives from a female donor with ankylosing spondylitis or in good health (not recorded which). CDR3 coding DNA: TGTGCCAGCAGTTACCACCCGGGGGCTACTGAAGCTTTCTTT. Its translation: CASSYHPGATEAFF.